A single T cell receptor (beta chain) is shown here with its context. This sample is drawn from a study of technical replicates of blood from several donors. V was shortened by 6 bases and J by 6 bases, with 15 bases between the two germline ends. Germline CDR1 SGHTS, CDR2 YDEGEE. This CDR3 is built from 14 residues. Some clones are missing from TCRdb's copy, which holds only in-frame ones; the method was immunoSEQ multiplex PCR. The table has tens of thousands of clones, less than 99% seen once. This sequence originates from a human donor in good health. This chain connects TRBV5-8 to TRBJ2-2; no clear D gene. The specimen sequenced was T cells isolated from PBMCs. The CDR3: CASNLDRKAGELFF. The CDR3 DNA follows: TGTGCCAGCAACCTAGACCGTAAGGCCGGGGAGCTGTTTTTT.